The 24 T cell receptor beta chains listed next were all sequenced from one sample in a study of early T cells in non-severe SARS-CoV-2 infection. TCRdb itself ran the 5' RACE reads through MiXCR, one entry per CDR3 protein. The sample contains tens of thousands of distinct CDR3 sequences, 9% to 10% of which appear only once. The specimen was whole blood. The receptors here all came from an adult who was a healthcare worker with PCR-confirmed SARS-CoV-2 infection or an uninfected control (not recorded which).

There are many counts of this clonotype. This sequence joins TRBV5-5 and TRBJ2-7; D is perhaps TRBD1 (6 bases). Germline CDR1 reads SGHKS; CDR2 reads YYEKEE (reference sequence). Trimming shortened V by 4 bases and J by 2 bases, and 7 bases separated the two germline ends. The CDR3 spans 12 residues. For the CDR3, the DNA is TGTGCCAGCAGCGGGGGCGCCTACGAGCAGTACTTC. It encodes CASSGGAYEQYF.

This clonotype was seen a few times. The rearrangement links TRBV12-3 or TRBV12-4 to TRBJ2-5; D gene uncertain. This CDR3 region has 13 residues. V was shortened by 8 bases and J by 1 base, with 11 bases between the two germline ends. CDR3 nucleotides: TGTGCCAGCGGGTACAGTATCCAAGAGACCCAGTACTTC. Its translation is CASGYSIQETQYF.

CDR3 DNA sequence: TGTGCCAGCCAATCGTTCTACGAGCAGTACTTC. Translation gives CASQSFYEQYF. The genes are TRBV6-2 or TRBV6-3 and TRBJ2-7, with no clear D. From germline, CDR1 is MNHEY and CDR2 SVGEGT. CDR3 length equals 11 residues. The V and J ends lost 8 bases and 3 bases respectively, with 8 bases between them.

This clonotype appeared many times. The J gene is TRBJ2-3, the V gene TRBV27; the match to TRBD1 covers 7 bases. CDR3 length equals 15 residues. V lost 5 bases, J lost 1 base, and 6 bases stayed unmatched. Germline V gives CDR1 MNHEY, CDR2 SMNVEV (reference sequence). The CDR3 region has the DNA TGTGCCAGCAGTGCGACAGGGCGCGGCACAGATACGCAGTATTTT. Protein: CASSATGRGTDTQYF.

This clonotype occurred many times. The gene calls are TRBV30 and TRBJ2-4, with D perhaps TRBD2 (5 bases). This CDR3 is built from 17 residues. Between the trimmed V and J ends, which lost 4 bases and 0 bases, there was a span of 19 bases. CDR1 and CDR2 from the germline V gene are GTSNPN and SVGIG (reference sequence). CDR3 amino acids: CAWTPDLPGLAKNIQYF. CDR3 in DNA: TGTGCCTGGACCCCGGACTTACCGGGTTTAGCCAAAAACATTCAGTACTTC. The whole variable domain, filled in from reference TRBV30 and TRBJ2-4, reads SQTIHQWPATLVQPVGSPLSLECTVEGTSNPNLYWYRQAAGRGLQLLFYSVGIGQISSEVPQNLSASRPQDRQFILSSKKLLLSDSGFYLCAWTPDLPGLAKNIQYFGAGTRLSVL.

This clonotype appeared many times. The J gene is TRBJ2-4, the V gene TRBV5-6; D gene ambiguous. The CDR3 sequence is 13 residues long. Germline CDR1 SGHDT, CDR2 YYEEEE. The germline V and J ends were trimmed by 4 bases and 8 bases, with 13 bases remaining between them. In DNA, the CDR3 is TGTGCCAGCAGCCCGCCAGGCGCGGACATTCAGTACTTC. Its protein product is CASSPPGADIQYF. Full variable domain (outside the CDR3, taken from reference TRBV5-6 and TRBJ2-4): DAGVTQSPTHLIKTRGQQVTLRCSPKSGHDTVSWYQQALGQGPQFIFQYYEEEERQRGNFPDRFSGHQFPNYSSELNVNALLLGDSALYLCASSPPGADIQYFGAGTRLSVL.

This clonotype was observed a few times. This chain links TRBV28 with TRBJ2-7; possibly TRBD1 or TRBD2 for D (6 bases each). The CDR3 is 12 amino acids. V lost 7 bases to trimming and J lost 9 bases, with 16 bases between them. Germline assignment: CDR1 MDHEN and CDR2 SYDVKM. This chain's CDR3 is CASTFEGGGQYF. CDR3 in DNA: TGTGCCAGCACCTTTGAAGGGGGAGGGCAGTACTTC.

As regards this clonotype: A read error may be the cause here, since a much bigger clone is one base away. The J gene is TRBJ2-3, the V gene TRBV9; TRBD1 matches 10 bases. The CDR3 spans 15 residues. CDR1 is SGDLS, CDR2 YYNGEE, per germline. The DNA of the CDR3 is TGTGCCAGCAGCATAGACAGGGGGCTGGGAGATACGCGGTATTTT. Protein sequence: CASSIDRGLGDTRYF.

Many counts were recorded for this clonotype. CDR3 region: CSVTDSYEQYF. For the CDR3, the DNA is TGCAGTGTAACAGACAGCTACGAGCAGTACTTC. V usage is TRBV20-1 and J usage is TRBJ2-7, with TRBD1 as a possible D gene (5 bases). Per germline, CDR1 DFQATT and CDR2 SNEGSKA (reference sequence). The CDR3 has 11 amino acids. The V gene lost 7 bases and the J gene lost 3 bases, with 10 bases spanning the gap.

This clonotype has ten or more counts. This chain uses TRBV11-2 with TRBJ2-1; D is perhaps TRBD1 (6 bases). Germline CDR1 SGHAT, CDR2 FQNNGV. The CDR3 sequence is 15 residues long. V was clipped by 5 bases and J by 0 bases, with 11 bases between them. In DNA form, the CDR3 reads TGTGCCAGCAGCCTTACAGGGAGCTCCTACAATGAGCAGTTCTTC. It specifies CASSLTGSSYNEQFF.

This clonotype showed up just a few times. The chain has TRBV4-2 and TRBJ2-5; perhaps TRBD2 as D (5 bases). Germline-derived CDR1 and CDR2 are LGHNA and YNFKEQ. The V end lost 2 bases, the J end lost 7 bases, and 20 bases lay between the germline ends. This CDR3 contains 16 residues. The CDR3 sequence is CASSQSIGLIGGTQYF. CDR3 nucleotides: TGTGCCAGCAGCCAATCCATCGGACTCATAGGTGGGACCCAGTACTTC.

This chain uses TRBV19 with TRBJ2-1; D gene unclear. V shed 1 base and J shed 1 base, with 2 bases lying between them. Germline V gene lookup returns CDR1 LNHDA and CDR2 SQIVND (reference sequence). CDR3 size: 13 residues. This chain's CDR3 is CASSIASYNEQFF. CDR3 DNA sequence: TGTGCCAGTAGTATAGCATCCTACAATGAGCAGTTCTTC.

This clonotype was observed at least ten times. J is TRBJ2-2 and V is TRBV2; 7 positions match TRBD1. There are 14 residues in the CDR3. The V gene end was trimmed by 10 bases and the J gene end by 4 bases; junction bases not matched to a gene: 9. Germline-derived CDR1 and CDR2 are SNHLY and FYNNEI. CDR3 nucleotide sequence: TGTGCCATTCGGTCGGGACAGATCACCGGGGAGCTGTTTTTT. Amino acid sequence: CAIRSGQITGELFF.

This chain joins TRBV29-1 and TRBJ2-3, with D maybe TRBD2 (5 bases). The CDR3 covers 13 residues. Looked up from germline, CDR1 is SQVTM and CDR2 is ANQGSEA. Deletions cut 7 bases from V and 0 bases from J, with 11 bases between. The CDR3 DNA reads as TGCAGCGCTGGGTCGGGGAGCACAGATACGCAGTATTTT. The encoded protein is CSAGSGSTDTQYF.

This clonotype was recorded at least ten times. The V and J genes are TRBV19 and TRBJ2-7; no clear D. The germline V and J ends were trimmed by 2 bases and 0 bases, with 8 bases remaining between them. CDR1 is LNHDA and CDR2 is SQIVND in the germline V gene (reference sequence). This CDR3 is built from 14 residues. The CDR3 nucleotides read TGTGCCAGTAGTATACGGGTACCCTCCTACGAGCAGTACTTC. Translation gives CASSIRVPSYEQYF.

This clonotype was seen repeatedly, ten times or more. CDR3 residues: CASSFAGTGYFPGELFF. In nucleotides, the CDR3 is TGTGCCAGCAGTTTTGCCGGGACAGGGTATTTCCCCGGGGAGCTGTTTTTT. This sequence joins TRBV6-5 and TRBJ2-2, with 9 bases identical to TRBD1. V trimming: 4 bases; J trimming: 6 bases; junction bases outside the gene matches: 12. The germline V gene has CDR1 MNHEY and CDR2 SVGAGI. The CDR3 is 17 amino acids.

This clonotype has ten or more counts. V is TRBV29-1 and J is TRBJ2-1; D not certain. There are 11 residues in the CDR3. Germline-derived CDR1 and CDR2 are SQVTM and ANQGSEA. V was pared by 2 bases and J by 2 bases, with 1 base between. The CDR3 region has the DNA TGCAGCGTTGAAACCTACAATGAGCAGTTCTTC. This translates into CSVETYNEQFF.

This clonotype occurred many times. This sequence joins TRBV7-6 and TRBJ2-7, with D possibly TRBD1 on 6 matching bases. This CDR3 contains 14 residues. CDR1 and CDR2 (germline): SGHVS, FNYEAQ. Trimming pared 6 bases from V and 3 bases from J, leaving 15 bases between. The DNA for the CDR3 is TGTGCCAGCAGACCGCAGGGGTTTAGCTACGAGCAGTACTTC. Translation: CASRPQGFSYEQYF.

The chain recombines TRBV4-1 with TRBJ2-1; TRBD2 matches 8 bases. Germline assignment: CDR1 MGHRA and CDR2 YSYEKL. Germline trimming cut 1 base from V and 6 bases from J; bases unmatched to any gene: 14. This CDR3 has 18 amino acids. Here the CDR3 DNA reads TGCGCCAGCAGCCAAGTTATGTCGGCGGGGGGCCCCTTCAATGAGCAGTTCTTC. Translated, it gives CASSQVMSAGGPFNEQFF.

This clonotype appeared many times. This chain joins TRBV7-7 and TRBJ2-2, with 7 nucleotides matching TRBD1. The germline V gene has CDR1 SSHAT and CDR2 FNYEAQ (reference sequence). V lost 7 bases to trimming and J lost 2 bases; unmatched junction nucleotides: 4. The CDR3 runs 14 residues. The CDR3 region has the DNA TGTGCCAGCATGACAGGGACCAACACCGGGGAGCTGTTTTTT. Translated, it gives CASMTGTNTGELFF.

The genes are TRBV23-1 and TRBJ2-3; TRBD2 is a possible D gene (6 bases). TRBV23-1 is given ORF status, its function remaining uncertain. This CDR3 has 15 residues. V lost 3 bases and J 2 bases, leaving 12 bases between the germline ends. CDR3 coding DNA: TGCGCCAGCAGTCAGGTGCGGGGCCACACAGATACGCAGTATTTT. Translated: CASSQVRGHTDTQYF.

This clonotype was picked up a small number of times. V usage is TRBV10-2 and J usage is TRBJ2-3, with TRBD1 as a possible D gene (6 bases). Trimming left V 7 bases short and J 3 bases short, with 14 bases between. The CDR3 is 14 residues long. Germline assignment: CDR1 WSHSY and CDR2 SAAADI. This CDR3 reads CASTGTGKTDTQYF. The DNA for the CDR3 is TGCGCCAGCACAGGAACAGGGAAAACAGATACGCAGTATTTT.

This clonotype was recorded many times. V usage is TRBV7-9 and J usage is TRBJ1-3; unclear D gene. The germline V gene has CDR1 SEHNR and CDR2 FQNEAQ (reference sequence). The CDR3 contains 14 residues. Trimming removed 6 bases at V and 3 bases at J, with 12 bases between. CDR3 in amino acids: CASRRISDGNTIYF. In DNA form, the CDR3 reads TGTGCCAGCAGACGGATCAGTGATGGAAACACCATATATTTT.

This clonotype was observed at least ten times. This sequence joins TRBV12-3 or TRBV12-4 and TRBJ1-1; 7 nucleotides align to TRBD1. After removal of 6 bases from V and 0 bases from J, the junction contained 10 bases not matched to a gene. The CDR3 length is 16 residues. This CDR3 reads CASRLPGTVLNTEAFF. The CDR3 bases are TGTGCCAGCAGGTTGCCTGGGACAGTCTTGAACACTGAAGCTTTCTTT.